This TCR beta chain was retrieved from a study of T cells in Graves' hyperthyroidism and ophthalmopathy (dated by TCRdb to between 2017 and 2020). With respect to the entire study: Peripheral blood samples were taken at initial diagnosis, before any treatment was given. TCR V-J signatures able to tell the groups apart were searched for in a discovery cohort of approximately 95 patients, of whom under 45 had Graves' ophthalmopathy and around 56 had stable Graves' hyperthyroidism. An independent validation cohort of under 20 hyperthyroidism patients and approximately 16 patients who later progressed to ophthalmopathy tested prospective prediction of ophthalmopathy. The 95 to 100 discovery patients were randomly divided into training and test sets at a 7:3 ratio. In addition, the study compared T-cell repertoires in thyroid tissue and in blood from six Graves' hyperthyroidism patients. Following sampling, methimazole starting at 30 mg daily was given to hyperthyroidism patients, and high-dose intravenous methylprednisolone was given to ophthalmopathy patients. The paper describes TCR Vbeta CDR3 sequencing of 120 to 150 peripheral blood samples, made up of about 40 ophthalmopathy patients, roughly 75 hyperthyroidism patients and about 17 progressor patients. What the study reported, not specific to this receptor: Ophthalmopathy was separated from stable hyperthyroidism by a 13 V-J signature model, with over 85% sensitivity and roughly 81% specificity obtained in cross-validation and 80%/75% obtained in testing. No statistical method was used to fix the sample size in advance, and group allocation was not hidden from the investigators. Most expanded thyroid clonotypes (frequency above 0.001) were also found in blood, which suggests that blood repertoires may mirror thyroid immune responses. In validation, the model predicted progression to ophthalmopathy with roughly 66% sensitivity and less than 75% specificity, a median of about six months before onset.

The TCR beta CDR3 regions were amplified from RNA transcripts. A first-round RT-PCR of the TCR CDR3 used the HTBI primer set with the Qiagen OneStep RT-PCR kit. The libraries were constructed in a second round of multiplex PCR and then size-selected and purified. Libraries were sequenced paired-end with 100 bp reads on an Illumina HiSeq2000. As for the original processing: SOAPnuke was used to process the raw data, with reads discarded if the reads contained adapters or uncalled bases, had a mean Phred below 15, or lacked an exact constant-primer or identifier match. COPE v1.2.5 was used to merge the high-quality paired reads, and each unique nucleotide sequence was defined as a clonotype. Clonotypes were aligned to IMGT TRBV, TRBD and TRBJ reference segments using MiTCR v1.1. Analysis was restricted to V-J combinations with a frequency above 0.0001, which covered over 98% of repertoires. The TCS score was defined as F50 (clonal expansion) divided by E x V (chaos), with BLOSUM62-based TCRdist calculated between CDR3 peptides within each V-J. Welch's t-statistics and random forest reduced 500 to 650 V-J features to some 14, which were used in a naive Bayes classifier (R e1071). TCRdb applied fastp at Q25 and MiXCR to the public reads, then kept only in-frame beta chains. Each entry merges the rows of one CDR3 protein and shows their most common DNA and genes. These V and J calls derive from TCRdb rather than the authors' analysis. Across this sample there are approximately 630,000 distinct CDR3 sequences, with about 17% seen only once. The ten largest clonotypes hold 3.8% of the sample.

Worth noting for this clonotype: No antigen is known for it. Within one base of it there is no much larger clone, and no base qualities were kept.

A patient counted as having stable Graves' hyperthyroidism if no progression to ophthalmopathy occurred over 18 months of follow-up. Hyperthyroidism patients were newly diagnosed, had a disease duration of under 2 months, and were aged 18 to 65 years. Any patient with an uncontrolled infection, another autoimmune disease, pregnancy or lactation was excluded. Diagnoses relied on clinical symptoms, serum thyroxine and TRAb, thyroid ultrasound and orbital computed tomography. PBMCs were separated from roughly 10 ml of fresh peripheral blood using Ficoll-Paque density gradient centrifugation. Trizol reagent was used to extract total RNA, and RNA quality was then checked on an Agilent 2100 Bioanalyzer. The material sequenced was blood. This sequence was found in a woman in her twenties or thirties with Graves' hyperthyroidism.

This receptor carries the CDR3 CASSLGTGANSPLHF. The sequenced DNA is TGTGCCAGCAGCTTAGGAACGGGGGCGAATTCACCCCTCCACTTT. The chain was built from TRBV7-2 and TRBJ1-6; TRBD1 is possibly the D segment (6 matching bases). The trim is 1 base for V and 7 bases for J, with a gap of 11 bases between the germline ends. The CDR3 spans 15 residues, from the cysteine through the phenylalanine. The only DNA kept is the CDR3, 45 bases in frame from the first base. Looking up the germline V gene yields CDR1 SGHTA and CDR2 FQGNSA.